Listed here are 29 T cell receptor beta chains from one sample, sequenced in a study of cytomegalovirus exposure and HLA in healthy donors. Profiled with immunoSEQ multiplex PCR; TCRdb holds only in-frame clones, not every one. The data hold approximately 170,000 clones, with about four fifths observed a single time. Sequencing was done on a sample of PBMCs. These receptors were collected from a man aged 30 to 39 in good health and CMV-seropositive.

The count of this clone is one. The CDR3 nucleotides read TGTGCCAGCAGCTTGGACACCTCTAACTATGGCTACACCTTC. This sequence encodes CASSLDTSNYGYTF. The chain recombines TRBV5-6 with TRBJ1-2; no reliable D call. The V end was cut by 0 bases, the J end by 0 bases, with 6 bases between. The germline V gene encodes CDR1 SGHDT and CDR2 YYEEEE. This CDR3 is 14 amino acids long. The full variable domain, rest sourced from reference TRBV5-6 and TRBJ1-2, is DAGVTQSPTHLIKTRGQQVTLRCSPKSGHDTVSWYQQALGQGPQFIFQYYEEEERQRGNFPDRFSGHQFPNYSSELNVNALLLGDSALYLCASSLDTSNYGYTFGSGTRLTVV.

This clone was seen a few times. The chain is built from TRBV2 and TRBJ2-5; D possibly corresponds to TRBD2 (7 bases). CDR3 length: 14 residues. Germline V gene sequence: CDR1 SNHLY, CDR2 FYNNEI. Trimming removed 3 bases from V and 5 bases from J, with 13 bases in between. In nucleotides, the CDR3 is TGTGCCAGCAGTGACCCGGGGGGCTGGGAGACCCAGTACTTC. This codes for CASSDPGGWETQYF.

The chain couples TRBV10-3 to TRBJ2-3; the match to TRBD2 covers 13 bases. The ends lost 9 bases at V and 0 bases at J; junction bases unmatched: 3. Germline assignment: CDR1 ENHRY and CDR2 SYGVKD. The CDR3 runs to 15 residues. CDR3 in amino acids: CAIRLAGGSTDTQYF. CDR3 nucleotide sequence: TGTGCCATTAGACTAGCGGGGGGTAGCACAGATACGCAGTATTTT.

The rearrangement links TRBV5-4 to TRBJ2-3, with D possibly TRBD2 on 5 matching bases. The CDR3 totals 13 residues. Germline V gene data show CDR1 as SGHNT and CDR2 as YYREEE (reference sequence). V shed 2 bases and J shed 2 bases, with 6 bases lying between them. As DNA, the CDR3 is TGTGCCAGCAGCTTCGGGGTCACAGATACGCAGTATTTT. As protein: CASSFGVTDTQYF. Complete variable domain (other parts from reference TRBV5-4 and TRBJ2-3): ETGVTQSPTHLIKTRGQQVTLRCSSQSGHNTVSWYQQALGQGPQFIFQYYREEENGRGNFPPRFSGLQFPNYSSELNVNALELDDSALYLCASSFGVTDTQYFGPGTRLTVL.

CDR3 coding DNA: TGTGCCAGTAGTATTGGGACAGGGGCTGGAAACACCATATATTTT. As protein: CASSIGTGAGNTIYF. The chain combines TRBV19 with TRBJ1-3, with 10 bases aligning to TRBD1. The V gene's germline CDR1 is LNHDA and CDR2 SQIVND (reference sequence). With 3 bases clipped from V and 2 bases from J, the junction kept 1 base outside the gene matches. The CDR3 is 15 residues long.

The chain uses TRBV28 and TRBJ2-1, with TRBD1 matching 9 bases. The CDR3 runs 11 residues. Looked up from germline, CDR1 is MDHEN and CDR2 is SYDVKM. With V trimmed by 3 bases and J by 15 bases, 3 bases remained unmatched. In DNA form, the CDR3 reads TGTGCCAGCAGTTTGGGGACAGGGCCGTTCTTC. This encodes CASSLGTGPFF.

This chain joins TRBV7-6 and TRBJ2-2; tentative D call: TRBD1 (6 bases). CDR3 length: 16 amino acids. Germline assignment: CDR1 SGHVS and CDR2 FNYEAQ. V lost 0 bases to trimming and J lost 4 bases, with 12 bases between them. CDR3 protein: CASSLAQQGLTGELFF. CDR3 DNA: TGTGCCAGCAGCTTAGCGCAACAGGGCCTCACCGGGGAGCTGTTTTTT.

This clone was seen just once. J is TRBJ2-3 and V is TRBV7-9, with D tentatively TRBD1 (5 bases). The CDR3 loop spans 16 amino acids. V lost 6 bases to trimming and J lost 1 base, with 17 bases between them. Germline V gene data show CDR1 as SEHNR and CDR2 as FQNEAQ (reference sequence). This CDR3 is CASSPRWGSRTDTQYF. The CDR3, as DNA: TGTGCCAGCAGTCCCCGATGGGGCAGCCGCACAGATACGCAGTATTTT.

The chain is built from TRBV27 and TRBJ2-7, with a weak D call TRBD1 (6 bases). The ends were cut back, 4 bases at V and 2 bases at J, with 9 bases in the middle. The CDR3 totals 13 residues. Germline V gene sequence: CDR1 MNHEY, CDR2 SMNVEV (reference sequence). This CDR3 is CASSWDTPYEQYF. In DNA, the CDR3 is TGTGCCAGCAGTTGGGACACCCCCTACGAGCAGTACTTC.

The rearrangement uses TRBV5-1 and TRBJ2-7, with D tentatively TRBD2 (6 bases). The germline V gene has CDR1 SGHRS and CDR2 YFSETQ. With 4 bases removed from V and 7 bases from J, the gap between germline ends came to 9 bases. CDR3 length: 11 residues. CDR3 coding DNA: TGCGCCAGCAGCCCGGGACTTGAGCAGTACTTC. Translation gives CASSPGLEQYF.

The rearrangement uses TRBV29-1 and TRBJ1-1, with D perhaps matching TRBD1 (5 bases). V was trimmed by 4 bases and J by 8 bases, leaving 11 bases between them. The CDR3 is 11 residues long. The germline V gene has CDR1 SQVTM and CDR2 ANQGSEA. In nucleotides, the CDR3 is TGCAGCGTTGGGGGGGGGACCGAAGCTTTCTTT. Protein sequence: CSVGGGTEAFF.

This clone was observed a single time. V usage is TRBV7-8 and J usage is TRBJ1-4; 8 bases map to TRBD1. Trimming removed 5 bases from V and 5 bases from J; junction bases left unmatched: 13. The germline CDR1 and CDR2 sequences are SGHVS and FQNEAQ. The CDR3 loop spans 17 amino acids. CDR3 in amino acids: CASSQRQGLFSNEKLFF. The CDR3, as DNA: TGTGCCAGCAGCCAAAGACAGGGGCTTTTTAGCAATGAAAAACTGTTTTTT.

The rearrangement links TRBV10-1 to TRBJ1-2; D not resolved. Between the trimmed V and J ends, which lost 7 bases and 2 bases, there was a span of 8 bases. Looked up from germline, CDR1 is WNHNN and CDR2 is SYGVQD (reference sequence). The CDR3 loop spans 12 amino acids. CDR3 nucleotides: TGCGCCAGCAACGGGAAGAACTATGGCTACACCTTC. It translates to CASNGKNYGYTF.

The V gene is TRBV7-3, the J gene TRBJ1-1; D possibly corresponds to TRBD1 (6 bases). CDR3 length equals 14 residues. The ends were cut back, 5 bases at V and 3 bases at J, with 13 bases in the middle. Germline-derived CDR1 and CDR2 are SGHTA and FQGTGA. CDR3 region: CASSLGGGDTEAFF. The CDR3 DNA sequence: TGTGCCAGCAGCCTAGGGGGTGGGGACACTGAAGCTTTCTTT.

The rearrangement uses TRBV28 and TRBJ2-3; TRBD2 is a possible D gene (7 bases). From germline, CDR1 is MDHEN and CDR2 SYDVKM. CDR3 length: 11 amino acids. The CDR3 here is CATAGRGTQYF. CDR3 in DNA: TGTGCTACCGCGGGGAGGGGGACGCAGTATTTT. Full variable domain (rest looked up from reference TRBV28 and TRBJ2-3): DVKVTQSSRYLVKRTGEKVFLECVQDMDHENMFWYRQDPGLGLRLIYFSYDVKMKEKGDIPEGYSVSREKKERFSLILESASTNQTSMYLCATAGRGTQYFGPGTRLTVL.

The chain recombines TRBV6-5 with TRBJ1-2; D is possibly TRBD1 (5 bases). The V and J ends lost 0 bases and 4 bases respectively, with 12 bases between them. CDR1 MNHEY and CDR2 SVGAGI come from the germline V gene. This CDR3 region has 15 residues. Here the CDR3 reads CASSYSNSQGYGYTF. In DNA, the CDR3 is TGTGCCAGCAGTTACTCGAACAGCCAGGGCTATGGCTACACCTTC.

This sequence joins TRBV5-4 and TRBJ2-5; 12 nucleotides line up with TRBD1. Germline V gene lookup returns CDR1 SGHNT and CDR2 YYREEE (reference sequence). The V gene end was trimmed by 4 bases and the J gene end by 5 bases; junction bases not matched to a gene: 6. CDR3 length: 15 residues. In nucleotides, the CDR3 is TGTGCCAGCAGCCCCCCGGGACAGGGGGCCGAGACCCAGTACTTC. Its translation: CASSPPGQGAETQYF.

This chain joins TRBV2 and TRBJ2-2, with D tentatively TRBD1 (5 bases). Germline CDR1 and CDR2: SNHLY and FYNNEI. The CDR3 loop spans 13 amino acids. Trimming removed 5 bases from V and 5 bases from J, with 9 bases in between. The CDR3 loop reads CASSFAGTGELFF. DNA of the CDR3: TGTGCCAGCAGTTTCGCAGGGACCGGGGAGCTGTTTTTT. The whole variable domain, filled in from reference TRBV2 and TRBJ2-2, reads EPEVTQTPSHQVTQMGQEVILRCVPISNHLYFYWYRQILGQKVEFLVSFYNNEISEKSEIFDDQFSVERPDGSNFTLKIRSTKLEDSAMYFCASSFAGTGELFFGEGSRLTVL.

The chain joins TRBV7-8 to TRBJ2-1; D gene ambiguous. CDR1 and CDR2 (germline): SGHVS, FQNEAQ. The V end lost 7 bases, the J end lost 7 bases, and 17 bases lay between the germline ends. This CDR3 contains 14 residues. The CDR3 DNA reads TGTGCCAGCACCCCCCAAACGGGTGGAAATGAGCAGTTCTTC. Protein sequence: CASTPQTGGNEQFF.

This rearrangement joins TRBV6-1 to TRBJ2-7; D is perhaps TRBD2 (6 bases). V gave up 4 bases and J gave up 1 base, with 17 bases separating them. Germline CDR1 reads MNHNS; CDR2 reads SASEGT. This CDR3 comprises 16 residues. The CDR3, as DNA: TGTGCCAGCAGTGGTAGCGGATCAACTCGGTCCTACGAGCAGTACTTC. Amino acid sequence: CASSGSGSTRSYEQYF.

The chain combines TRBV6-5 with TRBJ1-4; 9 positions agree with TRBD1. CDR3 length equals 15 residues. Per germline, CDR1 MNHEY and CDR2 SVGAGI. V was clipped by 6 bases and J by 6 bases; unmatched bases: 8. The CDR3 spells CASRNARDRDEKLFF. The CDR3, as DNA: TGTGCCAGCAGAAATGCCCGGGACAGGGATGAAAAACTGTTTTTT.

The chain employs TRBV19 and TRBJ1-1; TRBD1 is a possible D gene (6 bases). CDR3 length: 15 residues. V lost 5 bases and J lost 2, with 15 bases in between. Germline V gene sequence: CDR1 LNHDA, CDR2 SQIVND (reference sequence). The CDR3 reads CASSLRDTGNTEAFF. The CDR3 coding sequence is TGTGCCAGTAGTCTACGGGACACGGGTAACACTGAAGCTTTCTTT.

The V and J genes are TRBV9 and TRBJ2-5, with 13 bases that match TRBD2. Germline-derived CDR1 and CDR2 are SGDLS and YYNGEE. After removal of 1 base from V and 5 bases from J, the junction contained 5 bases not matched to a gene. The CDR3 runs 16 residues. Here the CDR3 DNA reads TGTGCCAGCAGCGTATCACTAGCGGGGGGGCCTGAGACCCAGTACTTC. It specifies CASSVSLAGGPETQYF.

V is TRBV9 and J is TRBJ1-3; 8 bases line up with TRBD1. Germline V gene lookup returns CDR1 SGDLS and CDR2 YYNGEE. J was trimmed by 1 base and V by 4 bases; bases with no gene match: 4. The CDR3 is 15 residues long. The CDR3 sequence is CASSWTGLSGNTIYF. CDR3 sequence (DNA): TGTGCCAGCAGCTGGACAGGGTTGTCTGGAAACACCATATATTTT. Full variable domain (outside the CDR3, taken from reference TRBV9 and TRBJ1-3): DSGVTQTPKHLITATGQRVTLRCSPRSGDLSVYWYQQSLDQGLQFLIQYYNGEERAKGNILERFSAQQFPDLHSELNLSSLELGDSALYFCASSWTGLSGNTIYFGEGSWLTVV.

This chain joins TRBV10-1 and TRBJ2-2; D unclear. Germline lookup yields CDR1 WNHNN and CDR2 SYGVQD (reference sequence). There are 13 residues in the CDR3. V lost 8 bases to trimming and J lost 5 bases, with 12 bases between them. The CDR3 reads CASRGLRTGELFF. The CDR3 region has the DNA TGCGCCAGCCGTGGGTTGCGTACCGGGGAGCTGTTTTTT.

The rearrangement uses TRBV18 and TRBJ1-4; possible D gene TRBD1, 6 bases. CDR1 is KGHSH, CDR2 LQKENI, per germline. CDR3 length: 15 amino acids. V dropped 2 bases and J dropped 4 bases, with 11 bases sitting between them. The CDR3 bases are TGTGCCAGCTCACCAATGCAGGGGATTAATGAAAAACTGTTTTTT. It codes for CASSPMQGINEKLFF.

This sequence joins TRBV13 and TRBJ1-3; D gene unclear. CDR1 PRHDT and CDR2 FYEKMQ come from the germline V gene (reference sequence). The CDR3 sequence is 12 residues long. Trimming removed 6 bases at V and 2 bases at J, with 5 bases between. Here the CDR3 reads CASSRAGNTIYF. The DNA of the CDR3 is TGTGCCAGCAGTAGAGCTGGAAACACCATATATTTT.

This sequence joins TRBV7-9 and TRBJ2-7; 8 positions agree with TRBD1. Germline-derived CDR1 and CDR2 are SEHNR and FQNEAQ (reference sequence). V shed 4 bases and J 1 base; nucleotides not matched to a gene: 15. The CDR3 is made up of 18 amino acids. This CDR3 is CASSSRGTGREISYEQYF. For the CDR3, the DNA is TGTGCCAGCAGCTCAAGGGGGACAGGTCGGGAGATATCCTACGAGCAGTACTTC.

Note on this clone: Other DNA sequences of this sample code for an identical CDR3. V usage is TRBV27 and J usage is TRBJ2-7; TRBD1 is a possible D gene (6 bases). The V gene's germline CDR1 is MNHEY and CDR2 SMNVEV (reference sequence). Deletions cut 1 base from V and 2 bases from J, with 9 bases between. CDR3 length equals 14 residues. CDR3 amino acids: CASSLYQGTYEQYF. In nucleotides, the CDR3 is TGTGCCAGCAGTTTATACCAGGGGACCTACGAGCAGTACTTC.